A selection of T cell receptor beta chains follows, all from one sample in a study of blood T cell repertoires in COVID-19. The method was immunoSEQ multiplex PCR; TCRdb's version includes in-frame clones alone and lacks a portion of them. The table lists 240,000 or so clones, around 88% of them singletons. The sample taken for sequencing was PBMCs or T cells enriched from blood (not recorded which). All receptors come from a woman in her fifties or sixties who had recovered from COVID-19. CDR3s leave out the opening cysteine and the closing phenylalanine or tryptophan. Each record gives: V gene, D gene, CDR3 protein. A D gene is named only where the DNA matches it firmly.

TRBV6-5 TRBD1 ASRPPGQANYGYT
TRBV27 TRBD1 ASSLGRGYLNYGYT
TRBV5-6 TRBD2 ASSLAVGTRLNEQF
TRBV7-9 . ASSLQGLGETQY
TRBV9 TRBD2 ASSVDAGGTNGQY
TRBV27 . ASSLSLTGANYGYT
TRBV3-1/TRBV3-2 TRBD2 ASSHPGLAGGYNEQF
TRBV12-3/TRBV12-4 TRBD1 ASSRQGVSEAF
TRBV2 . ASSDRAQPQH
TRBV28 TRBD1 ASPPGQGRFDEAF
TRBV30 . AWRGPRYGAEAF
TRBV7-9 TRBD2 ASSLATGLAGGTDTQY
TRBV3-1/TRBV3-2 . ASSLAGDSKETQY
TRBV5-4 . ASSLKGRGGYQETQY
TRBV7-3 . ASSLSSGPATQY
TRBV5-1 TRBD2 ASSLTPSGIQETQY
TRBV4-1 . ASSQESQANYGYT
TRBV19 . ASSISGGIYTGELF
TRBV25-1 . ASSELGGNSEQF
TRBV19 TRBD2 ASSLAGFYEQY
TRBV30 . AWSNRYNSPLH
TRBV5-4 . ASSSTVSSGANVLT
TRBV5-1 . ASSFSTANTGELF
TRBV7-2 . ASSQAGGLQH
TRBV5-6 . ASSLFSARGGYT
TRBV27 TRBD1 ASSLTGEGEKLF
TRBV7-9 . ASSSTGTTYEQY
TRBV7-3 . ASTDQGNTGELF
TRBV10-2 TRBD2 ASSESYSSGGRRETQY
TRBV7-9 . ASSFSGTYEQY
TRBV7-8 . ASSRGQIRAEAF
TRBV7-9 . ASSPGGNQPQH
TRBV14 . ASSSGQAPNYGYT
TRBV6-2/TRBV6-3 . ASSYRTSLYNEQF
TRBV7-2 . ASSLAVRDYGYT
TRBV7-9 . ASSSGIGGPGELF
TRBV6-5 TRBD2 ASTPGGGEQY
TRBV12-3/TRBV12-4 . ASSIQENYGYT
TRBV7-9 . ASSYHGGSYEQY
TRBV9 TRBD2 ASSVGGLAAGELF
TRBV6-5 . ASSLTEEKLF
TRBV3-1/TRBV3-2 TRBD1 ASSTRDRGNTIY
TRBV28 TRBD1 ASVTGGNRKLF
TRBV29-1 . SVDKNTEAF
TRBV6-2/TRBV6-3 TRBD1 ASSYETGVTGELF